This T cell receptor (beta chain) was captured in a study of identical twins. This clonotype occurred a few times. The antigen is undetermined. CDR1 and CDR2 from the germline V gene are ENHRY and SYGVKD. CDR3 length: 11 residues. Between the trimmed V and J ends, which lost 6 bases and 0 bases, there was a span of 3 bases. Template switching, a step in the protocol, added a universal primer site, and cDNA carried unique molecular identifiers. Each CDR3 protein gets one entry after TCRdb re-called the 5' RACE reads with MiXCR. The data hold about 210,000 distinct CDR3 sequences, with less than 9.5% observed a single time. Study findings and constraints: Cord blood beta clonotypes that were abundant carried fewer insertions, and memory repertoires showed no such trend. Within monozygotic twins, out-of-frame TCR alpha sharing was underestimated by the models. Among beta out-of-frame sequences, excess sharing between twins appeared weaker.

This rearrangement joins TRBV10-3 to TRBJ2-7; D is unresolved. Sequencing was done on a sample of memory (CD45RO+) T cells sorted from blood. The sequence was obtained from a woman under 30 in good health. The CDR3 DNA sequence: TGTGCCATCAGGGACTCCTACGAGCAGTACTTC. Residues: CAIRDSYEQYF.